The sequence of this TCR beta chain was determined in a study of blood T cell repertoires in COVID-19. V lost 3 bases, J lost 3 bases, and 11 bases lay in between. Per the germline V gene, CDR1 is KGHSH and CDR2 is LQKENI. There are 14 residues in the CDR3. Symptom resolution, clearance, or two negative PCRs marked donors in Cohort 3 as recovered. Original processing notes: It was from reference gene primer amplification that nucleated cell counts were estimated. This table comes from immunoSEQ multiplex PCR, and its TCRdb copy is limited to in-frame clones, with some not included. V and J calls plus clone size are reproduced from that table; the DNA served to infer D and trimming. The sample includes hundreds of thousands of clones, approximately 85% seen only once; the top ten take more than 2%.

The sequence was obtained from a man aged 30 to 45 who had recovered from COVID-19. Sequenced input: PBMCs or T cells enriched from blood (not recorded which). The chain couples TRBV18 to TRBJ1-1; the D gene is possibly TRBD1 (6 bases). The CDR3 nucleotides are TGTGCCAGCTCACCGATAGGGGGGGACACTGAAGCTTTCTTT. This gives the protein CASSPIGGDTEAFF. The variable domain in full, completed from reference TRBV18 and TRBJ1-1, reads NAGVMQNPRHLVRRRGQEARLRCSPMKGHSHVYWYRQLPEEGLKFMVYLQKENIIDESGMPKERFSAEFPKEGPSILRIQQVVRGDSAAYFCASSPIGGDTEAFFGQGTRLTVV.